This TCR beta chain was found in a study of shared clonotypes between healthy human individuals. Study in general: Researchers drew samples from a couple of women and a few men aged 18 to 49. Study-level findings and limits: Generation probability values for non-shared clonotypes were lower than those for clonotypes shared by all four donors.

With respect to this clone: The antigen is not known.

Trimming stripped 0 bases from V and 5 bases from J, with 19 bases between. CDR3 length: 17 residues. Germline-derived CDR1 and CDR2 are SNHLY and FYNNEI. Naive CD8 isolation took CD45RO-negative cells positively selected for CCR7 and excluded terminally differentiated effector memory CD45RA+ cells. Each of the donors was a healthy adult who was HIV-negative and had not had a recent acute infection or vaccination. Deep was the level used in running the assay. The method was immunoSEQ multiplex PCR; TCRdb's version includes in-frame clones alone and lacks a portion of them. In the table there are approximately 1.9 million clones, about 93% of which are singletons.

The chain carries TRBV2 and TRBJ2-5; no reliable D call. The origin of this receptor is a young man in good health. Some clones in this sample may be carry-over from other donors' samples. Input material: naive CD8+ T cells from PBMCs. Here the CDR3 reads CASSEALTASKLETQYF. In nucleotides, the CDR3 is TGTGCCAGCAGTGAAGCTTTAACAGCCTCCAAGCTCGAGACCCAGTACTTC.